The 16 T cell receptor beta chains in this list originate from one sample, sequenced in a study of early T cells in non-severe SARS-CoV-2 infection. TCRdb used MiXCR to reprocess the 5' RACE reads, holding one entry per CDR3 protein. Of about 30,000 distinct CDR3 sequences in the sample, over 4.5% were seen once. Material: whole blood, obtained at baseline. These receptors came from an adult who was a healthcare worker with PCR-confirmed SARS-CoV-2 infection or an uninfected control (not recorded which).

This clonotype was recorded at least ten times. The chain uses TRBV12-3 or TRBV12-4 and TRBJ1-2; D gene uncertain. The CDR3 extends over 13 amino acids. V lost 5 bases, J lost 4 bases, and 11 bases lay in between. CDR3 residues: CASSPPRSYGYTF. The CDR3 nucleotides read TGTGCCAGCAGTCCCCCCAGGAGCTATGGCTACACCTTC.

Ten or more counts support this clonotype. The rearrangement uses TRBV7-9 and TRBJ1-1; unclear D gene. V lost 1 base and J 9 bases, leaving 15 bases between the germline ends. There are 14 residues in the CDR3. CDR1 is SEHNR, CDR2 FQNEAQ, per germline (reference sequence). CDR3 nucleotides: TGTGCCAGCAGCTTAGAAGCCGGAAATGGAAAAGCTTTCTTT. Protein product: CASSLEAGNGKAFF.

This clonotype was detected many times. The chain couples TRBV6-2 or TRBV6-3 to TRBJ2-7, with 10 bases identical to TRBD2. V dropped 5 bases and J dropped 2; count of bases not matched to a gene: 6. The CDR3 runs 15 residues. Per the germline V gene, CDR1 is MNHEY and CDR2 is SVGEGT. As DNA, the CDR3 is TGTGCCAGCAGTCGACTAGCGGGTGCTCCCTACGAGCAGTACTTC. It specifies CASSRLAGAPYEQYF.

This clonotype was detected ten times or more. The junction and the germline gene differ at one end; a read error may be behind it. The chain couples TRBV29-1 to TRBJ2-1; possibly TRBD1 for D (6 bases). The CDR3 has 15 amino acids. Germline loops: CDR1 SQVTM, CDR2 ANQGSEA. The CDR3 bases are TGCAGCGGTGAAAGAATGGACAGCTCCTACAATGAGCAGTTCTTC. Amino acids: CSGERMDSSYNEQFF.

The DNA for the CDR3 is TGCAGCGACGACAGGGTAGTTAACTATGGCTACACCTTC. As protein: CSDDRVVNYGYTF. V is TRBV29-1 and J is TRBJ1-2; 7 bases fit TRBD1. Losses at the gene ends were 7 bases for V and 1 base for J; bases not matched to a gene: 6. The CDR3 contains 13 residues. The germline V gene has CDR1 SQVTM and CDR2 ANQGSEA.

This clonotype was seen many times. V gene TRBV12-3 or TRBV12-4 combines with J gene TRBJ1-2; 7 nucleotides match TRBD1. V dropped 5 bases and J dropped 2; count of bases not matched to a gene: 11. The CDR3 has 16 residues. CDR3 sequence (DNA): TGTGCCAGCAGTAGGGACAGCCCCCACCTGAACTATGGCTACACCTTC. It yields the protein CASSRDSPHLNYGYTF.

This clonotype has at least ten counts. Since no conserved phenylalanine or tryptophan closes the CDR3, a read error is the likely cause. The gene calls are TRBV6-5 and TRBJ2-1; D is unresolved. Trimming shortened V by 0 bases and J by 7 bases, and 7 bases separated the two germline ends. The CDR3 runs to 13 residues. Germline V gives CDR1 MNHEY, CDR2 SVGAGI. The CDR3 reads CASSYSNRNEQFI. The DNA of the CDR3 is TGTGCCAGCAGTTACTCGAATCGGAATGAGCAGTTCATC.

This clonotype was counted a few times. The chain combines TRBV5-8 with TRBJ2-5; D is unclear. V lost 4 bases, J lost 5 bases, and 6 bases lay in between. CDR1 is SGHTS, CDR2 YDEGEE, per germline. The CDR3 extends over 11 amino acids. This chain's CDR3 is CASSPRETQYF. Written as DNA, the CDR3 is TGTGCCAGCAGCCCGAGGGAGACCCAGTACTTC.

There are many counts of this clonotype. The CDR3 spells CASTKLAKNIQYF. The CDR3 coding sequence is TGTGCCAGCACAAAGCTAGCCAAAAACATTCAGTACTTC. The chain uses TRBV12-3 or TRBV12-4 and TRBJ2-4; the D is unclear. The V end lost 7 bases, the J end lost 0 bases, and 7 bases lay between the germline ends. CDR3 length: 13 amino acids.

To note about this clonotype: A much larger clonotype is one base distant, so this may be a read error. The genes are TRBV27 and TRBJ2-3; TRBD2 might be the D (7 bases). V was pared by 2 bases and J by 6 bases, with 18 bases between. Per germline, CDR1 MNHEY and CDR2 SMNVEV (reference sequence). This CDR3 is built from 16 residues. CDR3 nucleotide sequence: TGTGCCAGCAGTTTAGAGCTAGTGGGGGGGCCGGATACGCAGTATTTT. This codes for CASSLELVGGPDTQYF.

Many counts were recorded for this clonotype. The rearrangement joins TRBV11-2 to TRBJ2-7; D not resolved. Germline CDR1 and CDR2: SGHAT and FQNNGV. The V end lost 2 bases, the J end lost 5 bases, and 4 bases lay between the germline ends. CDR3 length equals 11 residues. The CDR3 region is CASSLYNEQYF. In DNA, the CDR3 is TGTGCCAGCAGCTTATACAACGAGCAGTACTTC.

In its sample, this clonotype was seen many times. The chain combines TRBV20-1 with TRBJ2-7; D is ambiguous. CDR1 is DFQATT, CDR2 SNEGSKA, per germline (reference sequence). The V end was cut by 0 bases, the J end by 4 bases, with 10 bases between. CDR3 size: 13 residues. This CDR3 reads CSARDSRFYEQYF. CDR3 bases: TGCAGTGCTAGAGATTCAAGGTTTTACGAGCAGTACTTC.

This clonotype occurred many times. The chain employs TRBV7-7 and TRBJ1-1; D gene unclear. V lost 5 bases and J lost 4, with 11 bases in between. Germline loops: CDR1 SSHAT, CDR2 FNYEAQ (reference sequence). CDR3 length equals 13 residues. CDR3 DNA: TGTGCCAGCAGCCGCGGAGAGAGCACTGAAGCTTTCTTT. Protein product: CASSRGESTEAFF. Variable domain in full (rest from reference TRBV7-7 and TRBJ1-1): GAGVSQSPRYKVTKRGQDVTLRCDPISSHATLYWYQQALGQGPEFLTYFNYEAQPDKSGLPSDRFSAERPEGSISTLTIQRTEQRDSAMYRCASSRGESTEAFFGQGTRLTVV.

This clonotype was found many times. The chain joins TRBV12-3 or TRBV12-4 to TRBJ2-1, with D tentatively TRBD1 or TRBD2 (5 bases each). The CDR3 consists of 16 residues. The germline V and J ends were trimmed by 7 bases and 0 bases, with 16 bases remaining between them. Written as DNA, the CDR3 is TGTGCCAGCACTGGGCGGCCGGGGCCCTCCTACAATGAGCAGTTCTTC. Translation: CASTGRPGPSYNEQFF.

This clonotype was picked up a small number of times. The gene calls are TRBV6-5 and TRBJ2-7, with 11 nucleotides matching TRBD1. The length of the CDR3 is 15 residues. From germline, CDR1 is MNHEY and CDR2 SVGAGI. V gave up 8 bases and J gave up 6 bases; unmatched junction bases: 12. The CDR3 region has the DNA TGTGCCAGCGGGCCCGGGACAGGGGGACTAAGCGAGCAGTACTTC. Its protein product is CASGPGTGGLSEQYF.

By proportion, this clonotype is medium-sized. This chain's CDR3 is CSARVGTSGTDTQYF. The DNA for the CDR3 is TGCAGTGCTAGGGTGGGGACTTCCGGCACAGATACGCAGTATTTT. This chain links TRBV20-1 with TRBJ2-3; tentatively, D is TRBD2 (6 bases). V shed 3 bases and J shed 1 base, with 14 bases lying between them. Germline V CDR1 and CDR2: DFQATT, SNEGSKA (reference sequence). The CDR3 length is 15 residues.